These 26 T cell receptor beta chains came from one sample sequenced in a study of spatial heterogeneity in lung cancer (dated by TCRdb to about 2019). Library method: 5' RACE. The instrument given in TCRdb is NextSeq 500. Through fastp at Q25 and MiXCR, TCRdb rebuilt clones from the public reads, retaining in-frame beta chains. CDR3 protein sequences are deduplicated, and each keeps its most common genes and DNA. The table for this sample lists about 43,000 distinct CDR3 sequences; approximately 22% of them were counted only once. The ten top clones hold approximately 7.2% of the sample. What this sample's time point label stands for: blood at routine non-recurrence follow-up after resection. The starting material was PBMCs, obtained at follow-up. All receptors derive from a female donor with early-stage non-small cell lung cancer.

This clonotype appeared many times. The chain has TRBV7-9 and TRBJ1-2, with a tentative D call TRBD1 (6 bases). The CDR3 totals 13 residues. Germline V lookup: CDR1 SEHNR, CDR2 FQNEAQ (reference sequence). V was cut by 1 base and J by 5 bases, with 8 bases left in between. The CDR3 region is CASSLGDIYGYTF. CDR3 nucleotide sequence: TGTGCCAGCAGCTTAGGGGACATATATGGCTACACCTTC.

In regard to this clonotype: This may be a read error, as it is one base from a much larger clone. The J gene is TRBJ2-2, the V gene TRBV7-9; D could derive from TRBD1 or TRBD2 (6 bases each). Germline CDR1 reads SEHNR; CDR2 reads FQNEAQ (reference sequence). Trimming removed 7 bases at V and 6 bases at J, with 12 bases between. There are 13 residues in the CDR3. In nucleotides, the CDR3 is TGTGCCAGCACCCGAAGGGGGGCCGGGGAGCTGTTTTTT. Its protein is CASTRRGAGELFF.

There are many counts of this clonotype. The V and J genes are TRBV12-3 or TRBV12-4 and TRBJ2-2, with D hard to call. The germline V and J ends were trimmed by 3 bases and 6 bases, with 11 bases remaining between them. The CDR3 is 14 residues long. CDR3 sequence: CASSLRPPPGELFF. The CDR3, as DNA: TGTGCCAGCAGTTTGAGGCCGCCGCCCGGGGAGCTGTTTTTT.

This clonotype was recorded many times. J is TRBJ1-1 and V is TRBV20-1; no clear D gene. The CDR3 runs 13 residues. The germline CDR1 and CDR2 sequences are DFQATT and SNEGSKA (reference sequence). Trimming cost V 5 bases and J 2 bases, with 12 bases left between them. The chain's CDR3 is CSALNRANTEAFF. The CDR3 DNA reads as TGCAGTGCTTTGAACCGGGCTAACACTGAAGCTTTCTTT.

This clonotype was seen many times. V usage is TRBV20-1 and J usage is TRBJ1-1; D unresolved. Germline V gene data show CDR1 as DFQATT and CDR2 as SNEGSKA (reference sequence). The V end lost 1 base, the J end lost 3 bases, and 3 bases lay between the germline ends. The CDR3 consists of 11 residues. CDR3 sequence: CSARGDTEAFF. CDR3 nucleotide sequence: TGCAGTGCTAGAGGGGACACTGAAGCTTTCTTT.

This clonotype was recorded many times. The chain links TRBV7-2 to TRBJ1-2; possible D gene TRBD1, 5 bases. CDR1 and CDR2 from the germline V gene are SGHTA and FQGNSA. The CDR3 spans 13 residues. V lost 4 bases to trimming and J lost 4 bases, with 10 bases between them. DNA of the CDR3: TGTGCCAGCAGCTCCGGGACTAGCTATGGCTACACCTTC. Protein sequence: CASSSGTSYGYTF.

The chain recombines TRBV5-1 with TRBJ2-7; 7 positions agree with TRBD2. J was trimmed by 6 bases and V by 0 bases; bases with no gene match: 3. This CDR3 is built from 13 residues. Germline loops: CDR1 SGHRS, CDR2 YFSETQ. The DNA of the CDR3 is TGCGCCAGCAGCTTGGCCGGGGGGAGCGAGCAGTACTTC. It is translated as CASSLAGGSEQYF. Together with reference TRBV5-1 and TRBJ2-7, the CDR3 gives the full variable domain: KAGVTQTPRYLIKTRGQQVTLSCSPISGHRSVSWYQQTPGQGLQFLFEYFSETQRNKGNFPGRFSGRQFSNSRSEMNVSTLELGDSALYLCASSLAGGSEQYFGPGTRLTVT.

The sample holds a few counts of this clonotype. The rearrangement links TRBV5-1 to TRBJ1-2; D may be TRBD1 (6 bases). Germline lookup yields CDR1 SGHRS and CDR2 YFSETQ. CDR3 length: 15 residues. Trimming took 0 bases from V and 4 from J, leaving 13 bases between them. The CDR3 loop reads CASSLAVGQPYGYTF. DNA for the CDR3: TGCGCCAGCAGCTTGGCAGTCGGACAGCCCTATGGCTACACCTTC. The entire variable domain, with the rest obtained from reference TRBV5-1 and TRBJ1-2, is as follows: KAGVTQTPRYLIKTRGQQVTLSCSPISGHRSVSWYQQTPGQGLQFLFEYFSETQRNKGNFPGRFSGRQFSNSRSEMNVSTLELGDSALYLCASSLAVGQPYGYTFGSGTRLTVV.

By sample fraction, this clonotype is medium-sized. The chain joins TRBV4-2 to TRBJ2-7; maybe TRBD2 (6 bases). The CDR3 is made up of 15 amino acids. Germline loops: CDR1 LGHNA, CDR2 YNFKEQ. With 0 bases removed from V and 5 bases from J, the gap between germline ends came to 14 bases. The CDR3 DNA follows: TGTGCCAGCAGCCAAGATCAGCGGAGGGAGGACGAGCAGTACTTC. Its protein product is CASSQDQRREDEQYF.

The genes are TRBV7-3 and TRBJ2-1, with D maybe TRBD2 (6 bases). Germline CDR1 is SGHTA and CDR2 is FQGTGA. The ends were cut back, 0 bases at V and 3 bases at J, with 6 bases in the middle. CDR3 size: 14 residues. CDR3 protein: CASSLTGGYNEQFF. CDR3 nucleotides: TGTGCCAGCAGCTTAACGGGGGGCTACAATGAGCAGTTCTTC.

This chain connects TRBV9 to TRBJ2-1, with 7 bases fitting TRBD2. Trimming at V came to 4 bases and at J to 2 bases, leaving 9 bases not matched to a gene. Germline V gene data show CDR1 as SGDLS and CDR2 as YYNGEE. The CDR3 length is 16 residues. The CDR3 sequence: CASSLIAGSTYNEQFF. CDR3 coding DNA: TGTGCCAGCAGCTTAATAGCGGGTTCGACCTACAATGAGCAGTTCTTC.

This clonotype occurred a few times. The genes are TRBV5-1 and TRBJ1-3, with D perhaps matching TRBD1 (5 bases). Trimming stripped 7 bases from V and 2 bases from J, with 13 bases between. The CDR3 contains 14 residues. CDR1 and CDR2 from the germline V gene are SGHRS and YFSETQ. The CDR3 sequence is CASGEQGTGNTIYF. The CDR3 region has the DNA TGCGCCAGCGGTGAGCAGGGAACTGGAAACACCATATATTTT. Full variable domain (outside the CDR3, taken from reference TRBV5-1 and TRBJ1-3): KAGVTQTPRYLIKTRGQQVTLSCSPISGHRSVSWYQQTPGQGLQFLFEYFSETQRNKGNFPGRFSGRQFSNSRSEMNVSTLELGDSALYLCASGEQGTGNTIYFGEGSWLTVV.

This chain links TRBV29-1 with TRBJ2-1, with 10 bases that match TRBD2. From germline, CDR1 is SQVTM and CDR2 ANQGSEA. V trimming: 7 bases; J trimming: 5 bases; junction bases outside the gene matches: 14. The CDR3 contains 16 residues. In DNA form, the CDR3 reads TGCAGCGCCCACAAACCAGGGACTAGCGCGCACAATGAGCAGTTCTTC. Translation gives CSAHKPGTSAHNEQFF.

This chain connects TRBV5-5 to TRBJ1-2, with TRBD1 matching 7 bases. The CDR3 covers 14 residues. Germline V CDR1 and CDR2: SGHKS, YYEKEE (reference sequence). With V trimmed by 3 bases and J by 4 bases, 6 bases remained unmatched. This chain's CDR3 is CASSSRGTAYGYTF. As DNA, the CDR3 is TGTGCCAGCAGCTCGCGAGGGACAGCCTATGGCTACACCTTC.

In its sample, this clonotype was seen once. This chain connects TRBV20-1 to TRBJ2-3; 10 nucleotides agree with TRBD2. The trim removed 6 bases at V and 4 bases at J, leaving 7 bases unmatched. Germline V gene data show CDR1 as DFQATT and CDR2 as SNEGSKA (reference sequence). The CDR3 covers 14 residues. CDR3 residues: CSAGLAVGADTQYF. The CDR3 DNA follows: TGCAGTGCCGGACTAGCGGTTGGAGCAGATACGCAGTATTTT.

A few counts support this clonotype. The V and J genes are TRBV12-3 or TRBV12-4 and TRBJ1-2; no firm D call. CDR3 length: 13 residues. V lost 3 bases and J 1 base, leaving 6 bases between the germline ends. CDR3 amino acids: CASSFNLNYGYTF. The CDR3 DNA follows: TGTGCCAGCAGTTTCAACCTTAACTATGGCTACACCTTC.

V and J are TRBV29-1 and TRBJ1-1, with 7 bases identical to TRBD1. Germline assignment: CDR1 SQVTM and CDR2 ANQGSEA. The CDR3 is made up of 14 amino acids. V was clipped by 6 bases and J by 0 bases; unmatched bases: 7. Here the CDR3 reads CSVRQGPMNTEAFF. In nucleotides, the CDR3 is TGCAGCGTCCGACAGGGACCCATGAACACTGAAGCTTTCTTT. Drawing the rest from reference TRBV29-1 and TRBJ1-1, the complete variable domain is SAVISQKPSRDICQRGTSLTIQCQVDSQVTMMFWYRQQPGQSLTLIATANQGSEATYESGFVIDKFPISRPNLTFSTLTVSNMSPEDSSIYLCSVRQGPMNTEAFFGQGTRLTVV.

Many counts were recorded for this clonotype. The V and J genes are TRBV19 and TRBJ1-5, with 8 bases fitting TRBD1. With 5 bases clipped from V and 5 bases from J, the junction kept 8 bases outside the gene matches. In germline, CDR1 is LNHDA, CDR2 SQIVND (reference sequence). The CDR3 loop spans 15 amino acids. The CDR3 region is CASSPGTGMDQPQHF. The CDR3 coding sequence is TGTGCCAGTAGTCCCGGGACAGGAATGGATCAGCCCCAGCATTTT.

This clonotype was seen only a few times. V and J are TRBV7-3 and TRBJ2-1; the D gene is possibly TRBD2 (7 bases). Trimming took off 4 bases at V and 3 bases at J, with 19 bases between the two ends. This CDR3 region has 17 residues. Germline lookup yields CDR1 SGHTA and CDR2 FQGTGA. The CDR3 coding sequence is TGTGCCAGCAGCTCCCCCGCGAGGGGGGGCCTCTACAATGAGCAGTTCTTC. Encoded protein: CASSSPARGGLYNEQFF.

This clonotype occurred many times. The rearrangement uses TRBV5-4 and TRBJ2-3; TRBD2 matches 7 bases. The CDR3 covers 14 residues. J lost 1 base, V lost 7 bases, and 6 bases had no gene match. Germline V gene lookup returns CDR1 SGHNT and CDR2 YYREEE (reference sequence). The CDR3 here is CASQSSGGTDTQYF. Written as DNA, the CDR3 is TGTGCCAGCCAATCTAGCGGCGGCACAGATACGCAGTATTTT. Full variable domain (outside the CDR3, taken from reference TRBV5-4 and TRBJ2-3): ETGVTQSPTHLIKTRGQQVTLRCSSQSGHNTVSWYQQALGQGPQFIFQYYREEENGRGNFPPRFSGLQFPNYSSELNVNALELDDSALYLCASQSSGGTDTQYFGPGTRLTVL.

The chain joins TRBV21-1 to TRBJ1-1. TRBV21-1 is shown as a pseudogene. This CDR3 region has 18 residues. The CDR3 region has the DNA TGTGCCAGCAGCAATTATAAACAGGGCATCGGGGCTAGCACTGAAGCTTTCTTT. Its protein is CASSNYKQGIGASTEAFF.

This clonotype was seen a few times. The chain is built from TRBV29-1 and TRBJ1-2; no reliable D call. Germline lookup yields CDR1 SQVTM and CDR2 ANQGSEA. The CDR3 runs 11 residues. Trimming cost V 5 bases and J 6 bases, with 10 bases left between them. The CDR3 region has the DNA TGCAGCGTTCTTGTAGGGAATGGCTACACCTTC. It codes for CSVLVGNGYTF.

This clonotype came up a few times. This chain joins TRBV3-1 and TRBJ2-5, with TRBD2 identical over 9 bases. CDR1 and CDR2 from the germline V gene are LGHDT and YNNKEL (reference sequence). Trimming cost V 5 bases and J 4 bases; bases outside gene matches: 8. The CDR3 is 15 residues long. CDR3 region: CASSSGVAGAETQYF. For the CDR3, the DNA is TGTGCCAGCAGCAGCGGGGTAGCGGGAGCAGAGACCCAGTACTTC.

This clonotype has ten or more counts. The chain joins TRBV11-2 to TRBJ2-3, with unresolved D. The V gene lost 3 bases and the J gene lost 1 base, with 8 bases spanning the gap. Germline CDR1 SGHAT, CDR2 FQNNGV. The CDR3 extends over 14 amino acids. The CDR3 DNA reads as TGTGCCAGCAGCTTCTTCCGCCGCACAGATACGCAGTATTTT. Translation: CASSFFRRTDTQYF. Variable domain in full (rest from reference TRBV11-2 and TRBJ2-3): EAGVAQSPRYKIIEKRQSVAFWCNPISGHATLYWYQQILGQGPKLLIQFQNNGVVDDSQLPKDRFSAERLKGVDSTLKIQPAKLEDSAVYLCASSFFRRTDTQYFGPGTRLTVL.

The chain is built from TRBV19 and TRBJ2-1, with 8 bases matching TRBD1. J lost 15 bases, V lost 2 bases, and 6 bases had no gene match. Germline CDR1 is LNHDA and CDR2 is SQIVND (reference sequence). The CDR3 runs 12 residues. The CDR3, as DNA: TGTGCCAGTAGTATAAAACAGGGGGAGGTGTTCTTC. It translates to CASSIKQGEVFF.

The chain couples TRBV2 to TRBJ2-4, with D possibly TRBD2 on 6 matching bases. V lost 7 bases, J lost 9 bases, and 19 bases lay in between. Germline CDR1 is SNHLY and CDR2 is FYNNEI. The CDR3 is made up of 14 amino acids. CDR3 residues: CASMNLAREGIQYF. The CDR3 coding sequence is TGTGCCAGCATGAATCTAGCGAGAGAGGGCATTCAGTACTTC.